This T cell receptor (beta chain) was sequenced in a study of a mutant IDH1 vaccine in newly diagnosed glioma. Study in general: In some groups vaccination began 4-6 weeks post-radiotherapy; others received it with temozolomide.

Repertoires were generated with immunoSEQ multiplex PCR, while TCRdb's copy carries only in-frame clones and drops some. The data contain around 61,000 clones, 80% to 90% of them singletons. Overall study findings and caveats: Variations in leading peripheral T cell clonotypes appeared to have no connection with pseudoprogression.

A remark on this clone: Antigen specificity is unknown.

The V gene lost 5 bases and the J gene lost 2 bases, with 16 bases spanning the gap. The CDR3 runs 15 residues. Germline V gives CDR1 SGHTA, CDR2 FQGNSA. Time point denoted: week 5, during vaccination. One vaccine dose held 300 ug of mutant IDH1 20-mer peptide and came with topical imiquimod. This specimen was PBMCs, taken from a glioma patient whose treatment included an IDH1 peptide vaccine. The chain joins TRBV7-2 to TRBJ2-7; D unclear. The sequence was obtained from a woman in her thirties or forties with glioma. CDR3 amino acids: CASSQDQTEAYEQYF. In DNA form, the CDR3 reads TGTGCCAGCAGCCAAGACCAGACTGAAGCCTACGAGCAGTACTTC.